The 6 T cell receptor beta chains listed next were all sequenced from one sample in a study of cytomegalovirus exposure and HLA in healthy donors. The assay was immunoSEQ multiplex PCR, and TCRdb's table has in-frame clones only and misses some. The sample carries approximately 160,000 clones, around 90% recorded once. Sequencing input: PBMCs. The receptors shown here come from a woman between 18 and 29 years old in good health and CMV-seropositive.

This CDR3 is CASSIFAGDYGYTF. CDR3 sequence (DNA): TGTGCCAGTAGTATATTTGCAGGCGACTATGGCTACACCTTC. This rearrangement joins TRBV19 to TRBJ1-2, with unresolved D. Germline V lookup: CDR1 LNHDA, CDR2 SQIVND (reference sequence). The CDR3 is made up of 14 amino acids. Trimming pared 2 bases from V and 3 bases from J, leaving 10 bases between.

A single count supports this clone. The gene calls are TRBV9 and TRBJ2-1; 9 positions match TRBD2. The ends lost 3 bases at V and 2 bases at J; junction bases unmatched: 9. Germline-derived CDR1 and CDR2 are SGDLS and YYNGEE. This CDR3 is 17 amino acids long. The CDR3 loop reads CASSARSLAGAYNEQFF. The CDR3 region has the DNA TGTGCCAGCAGCGCCCGTTCGTTAGCGGGGGCCTACAATGAGCAGTTCTTC.

The V and J genes are TRBV21-1 and TRBJ1-2; the tabulated D call, TRBD1, remains unverified against the DNA. TRBV21-1 corresponds to a pseudogene. The CDR3 is 15 amino acids. CDR3 region: CASRSDRVLSYGYTF. Written as DNA, the CDR3 is TGTGCCAGCCGATCCGACAGGGTTTTGAGCTATGGCTACACCTTC.

This clone showed up just a few times. V usage is TRBV7-3 and J usage is TRBJ2-7; no definite D call. This CDR3 region has 13 residues. CDR1 and CDR2 from the germline V gene are SGHTA and FQGTGA. V was trimmed by 5 bases and J by 6 bases, leaving 14 bases between them. The CDR3 region is CASSPSGYGEQYF. DNA for the CDR3: TGTGCCAGCAGCCCCTCCGGGTACGGCGAGCAGTACTTC.

The genes are TRBV27 and TRBJ2-3; the match to TRBD1 covers 10 bases. The CDR3 runs 17 residues. Germline V lookup: CDR1 MNHEY, CDR2 SMNVEV (reference sequence). Germline trimming cut 5 bases from V and 6 bases from J; bases unmatched to any gene: 14. This chain's CDR3 is CASSTRDRGYLGDTQYF. The CDR3 DNA reads as TGTGCCAGCAGTACCCGGGACAGGGGATATTTAGGGGATACGCAGTATTTT.

This clone was detected once. The genes are TRBV27 and TRBJ2-5; D may be TRBD1 (5 bases). Germline CDR1 reads MNHEY; CDR2 reads SMNVEV (reference sequence). V shed 5 bases and J shed 5 bases, with 21 bases lying between them. The CDR3 contains 16 residues. CDR3 in amino acids: CASSNFQGALGETQYF. CDR3 coding DNA: TGTGCCAGCAGTAACTTCCAGGGTGCCCTCGGGGAGACCCAGTACTTC.